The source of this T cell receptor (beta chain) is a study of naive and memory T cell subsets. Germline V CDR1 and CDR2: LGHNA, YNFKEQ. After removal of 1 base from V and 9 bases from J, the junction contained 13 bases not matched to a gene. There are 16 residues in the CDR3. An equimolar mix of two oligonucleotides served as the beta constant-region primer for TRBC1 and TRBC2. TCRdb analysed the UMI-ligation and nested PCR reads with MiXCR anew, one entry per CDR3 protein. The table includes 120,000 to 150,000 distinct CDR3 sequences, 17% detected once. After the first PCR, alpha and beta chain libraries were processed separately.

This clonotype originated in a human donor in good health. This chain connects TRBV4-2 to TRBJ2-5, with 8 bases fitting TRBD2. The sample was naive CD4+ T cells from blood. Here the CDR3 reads CASSQGFGAGEQAQYF. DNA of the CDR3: TGTGCCAGCAGCCAAGGATTTGGAGCGGGAGAGCAGGCCCAGTACTTC.